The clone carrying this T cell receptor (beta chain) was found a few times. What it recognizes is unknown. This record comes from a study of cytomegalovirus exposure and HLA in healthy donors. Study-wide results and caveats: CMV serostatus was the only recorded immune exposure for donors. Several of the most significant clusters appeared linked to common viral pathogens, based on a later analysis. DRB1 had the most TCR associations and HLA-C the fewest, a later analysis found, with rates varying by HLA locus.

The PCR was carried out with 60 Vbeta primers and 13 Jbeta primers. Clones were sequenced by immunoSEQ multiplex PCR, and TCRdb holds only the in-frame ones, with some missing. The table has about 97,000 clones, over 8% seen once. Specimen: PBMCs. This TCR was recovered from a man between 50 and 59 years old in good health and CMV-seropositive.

CDR3 protein: CASSPLSILAKNIQYF. The CDR3 region has the DNA TGTGCCAGCAGTCCCTTATCTATTCTAGCCAAAAACATTCAGTACTTC. The V and J genes are TRBV27 and TRBJ2-4; no clear D. This CDR3 is 16 amino acids long. Germline V gene data show CDR1 as MNHEY and CDR2 as SMNVEV (reference sequence). Trimming took 5 bases from V and 0 from J, leaving 14 bases between them.